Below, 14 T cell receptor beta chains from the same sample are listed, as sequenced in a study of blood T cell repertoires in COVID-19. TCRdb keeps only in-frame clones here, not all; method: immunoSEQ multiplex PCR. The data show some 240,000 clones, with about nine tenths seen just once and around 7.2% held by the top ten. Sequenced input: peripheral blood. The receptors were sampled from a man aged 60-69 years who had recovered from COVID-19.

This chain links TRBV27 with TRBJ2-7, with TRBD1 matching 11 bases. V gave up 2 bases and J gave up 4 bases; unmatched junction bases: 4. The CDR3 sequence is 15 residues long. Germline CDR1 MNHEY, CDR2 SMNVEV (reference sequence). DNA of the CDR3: TGTGCCAGCAGTTTAATGGGACAGGGGGGATACGAGCAGTACTTC. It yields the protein CASSLMGQGGYEQYF.

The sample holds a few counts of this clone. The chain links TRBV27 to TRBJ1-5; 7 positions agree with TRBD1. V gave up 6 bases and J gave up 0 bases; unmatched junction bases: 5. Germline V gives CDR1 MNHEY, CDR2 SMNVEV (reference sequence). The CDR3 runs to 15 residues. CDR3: CASSPGTVSNQPQHF. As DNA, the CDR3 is TGTGCCAGCAGCCCGGGGACAGTTAGCAATCAGCCCCAGCATTTT.

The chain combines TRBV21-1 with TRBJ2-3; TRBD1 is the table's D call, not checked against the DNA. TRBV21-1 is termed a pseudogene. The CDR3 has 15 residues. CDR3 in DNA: TGTGCCAGCAGCAAAGGGCAAGAAAGCACAGATACGCAGTATTTT. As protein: CASSKGQESTDTQYF.

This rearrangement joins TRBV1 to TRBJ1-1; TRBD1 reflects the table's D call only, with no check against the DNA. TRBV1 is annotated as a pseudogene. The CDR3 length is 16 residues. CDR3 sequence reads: CTSSQSPTEPNTEAFF. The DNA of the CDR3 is TGCACCAGCAGCCAATCCCCGACAGAACCGAACACTGAAGCTTTCTTT.

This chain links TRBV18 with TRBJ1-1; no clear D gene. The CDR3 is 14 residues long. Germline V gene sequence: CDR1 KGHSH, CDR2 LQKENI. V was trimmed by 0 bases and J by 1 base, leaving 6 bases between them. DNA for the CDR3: TGTGCCAGCTCACCACCCCCCGGGAACACTGAAGCTTTCTTT. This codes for CASSPPPGNTEAFF.

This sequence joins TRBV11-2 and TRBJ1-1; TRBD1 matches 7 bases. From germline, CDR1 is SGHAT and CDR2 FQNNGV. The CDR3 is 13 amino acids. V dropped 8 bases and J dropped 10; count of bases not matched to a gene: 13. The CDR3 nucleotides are TGTGCCAGCGGGGGGACCAGACAGGGTATAGCTTTCTTT. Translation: CASGGTRQGIAFF. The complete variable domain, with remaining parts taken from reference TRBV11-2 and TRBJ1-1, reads EAGVAQSPRYKIIEKRQSVAFWCNPISGHATLYWYQQILGQGPKLLIQFQNNGVVDDSQLPKDRFSAERLKGVDSTLKIQPAKLEDSAVYLCASGGTRQGIAFFGQGTRLTVV.

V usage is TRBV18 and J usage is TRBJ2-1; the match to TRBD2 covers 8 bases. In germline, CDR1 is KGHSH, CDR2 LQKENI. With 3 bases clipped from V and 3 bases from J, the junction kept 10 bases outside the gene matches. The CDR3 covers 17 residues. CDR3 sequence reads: CASSPGRGGYIYNEQFF. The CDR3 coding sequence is TGTGCCAGCTCACCTGGCCGGGGGGGCTATATCTACAATGAGCAGTTCTTC. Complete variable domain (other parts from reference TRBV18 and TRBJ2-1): NAGVMQNPRHLVRRRGQEARLRCSPMKGHSHVYWYRQLPEEGLKFMVYLQKENIIDESGMPKERFSAEFPKEGPSILRIQQVVRGDSAAYFCASSPGRGGYIYNEQFFGPGTRLTVL.

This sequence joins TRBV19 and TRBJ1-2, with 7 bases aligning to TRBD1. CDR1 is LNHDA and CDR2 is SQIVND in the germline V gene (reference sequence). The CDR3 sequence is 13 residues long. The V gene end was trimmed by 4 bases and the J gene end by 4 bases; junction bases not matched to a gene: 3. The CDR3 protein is CASSTRDSYGYTF. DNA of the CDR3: TGTGCCAGTAGTACCCGGGACAGCTATGGCTACACCTTC.

CDR3 in DNA: TGTGCCACCAGCAGAGATCGTGGACAGGTTGATGGGGCCAACGTCCTGACTTTC. Protein sequence: CATSRDRGQVDGANVLTF. The genes are TRBV15 and TRBJ2-6, with 7 bases matching TRBD1. V shed 0 bases and J 3 bases; nucleotides not matched to a gene: 8. This CDR3 has 18 residues. Germline CDR1 LNHNV, CDR2 YYDKDF (reference sequence).

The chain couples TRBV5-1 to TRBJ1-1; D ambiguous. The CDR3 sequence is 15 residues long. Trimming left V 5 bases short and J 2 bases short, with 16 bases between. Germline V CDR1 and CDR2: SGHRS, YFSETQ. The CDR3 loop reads CASRRAPSRNTEAFF. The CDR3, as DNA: TGCGCCAGCAGGCGGGCACCCTCGCGTAACACTGAAGCTTTCTTT.

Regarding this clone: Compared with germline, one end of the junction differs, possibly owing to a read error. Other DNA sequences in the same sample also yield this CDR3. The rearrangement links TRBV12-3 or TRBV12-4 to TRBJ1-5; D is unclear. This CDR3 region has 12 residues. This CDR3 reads CASSYGGQPQHF. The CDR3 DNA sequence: TGTGCCAGCAGTTACGGAGGTCAGCCTCAGCATTTT.

The CDR3 DNA sequence: TGTGCCTGTCGGTTTCCGAACACCGGGGAGCTGTTTTTT. Translation: CACRFPNTGELFF. The rearrangement joins TRBV30 to TRBJ2-2; no reliable D call. The germline CDR1 and CDR2 sequences are GTSNPN and SVGIG (reference sequence). Trimming removed 6 bases at V and 0 bases at J, with 8 bases between. CDR3 length: 13 amino acids. Full variable domain (remainder filled in from reference TRBV30 and TRBJ2-2): SQTIHQWPATLVQPVGSPLSLECTVEGTSNPNLYWYRQAAGRGLQLLFYSVGIGQISSEVPQNLSASRPQDRQFILSSKKLLLSDSGFYLCACRFPNTGELFFGEGSRLTVL.

The CDR3 reads CASSEGLVGYTF. The CDR3 DNA is TGTGCCAGCAGTGAAGGTCTTGTTGGCTACACCTTC. The chain is built from TRBV6-1 and TRBJ1-2; D gene unclear. This CDR3 has 12 amino acids. Germline CDR1 and CDR2: MNHNS and SASEGT. V dropped 1 base and J dropped 7 bases, with 7 bases sitting between them.

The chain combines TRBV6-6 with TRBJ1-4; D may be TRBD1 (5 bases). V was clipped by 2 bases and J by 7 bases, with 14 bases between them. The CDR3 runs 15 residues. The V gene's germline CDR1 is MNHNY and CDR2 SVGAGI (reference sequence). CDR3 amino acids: CASSYPRGGTEKLFF. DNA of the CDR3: TGTGCCAGCAGTTACCCCCGGGGGGGAACTGAAAAACTGTTTTTT.